This TCR beta chain derives from a study of T cells in Graves' hyperthyroidism and ophthalmopathy. RNA transcripts yielded amplified TCR beta CDR3 regions. The HTBI primer set drove a first-round RT-PCR of the TCR CDR3. TCRdb reprocessed the multiplex PCR reads via MiXCR and lists one record per CDR3 protein. The table shows hundreds of thousands of distinct CDR3 sequences, with about a sixth occurring only once. This clonotype showed up many times. The CDR3 is 12 residues long. The V gene lost 9 bases and the J gene lost 5 bases, with 10 bases spanning the gap. The germline V gene encodes CDR1 SNHLY and CDR2 FYNNEI.

The sequenced material came from blood. This clonotype was obtained from a woman between 18 and 29 years old with Graves' hyperthyroidism. The genes are TRBV2 and TRBJ2-2; either TRBD1 or TRBD2 may fit D (5 bases each). The CDR3 DNA is TGTGCCAGAGGGACCTTGACCGGGGAGCTGTTTTTT. Translating it yields CARGTLTGELFF. Complete variable domain (other parts from reference TRBV2 and TRBJ2-2): EPEVTQTPSHQVTQMGQEVILRCVPISNHLYFYWYRQILGQKVEFLVSFYNNEISEKSEIFDDQFSVERPDGSNFTLKIRSTKLEDSAMYFCARGTLTGELFFGEGSRLTVL.